What follows are 26 T cell receptor beta chains derived from one specimen sequenced in a study of early T cells in non-severe SARS-CoV-2 infection. Using its own MiXCR run on the 5' RACE reads, TCRdb lists one record per CDR3 protein. In the table there are tens of thousands of distinct CDR3 sequences, under 6% of which are singletons. Material: whole blood. The receptors shown here come from an adult who was a healthcare worker with PCR-confirmed SARS-CoV-2 infection or an uninfected control (not recorded which).

In this sample, this clonotype turned up a few times. The chain carries TRBV7-9 and TRBJ2-1, with 9 positions matching TRBD1. V shed 5 bases and J 2 bases; nucleotides not matched to a gene: 4. CDR1 is SEHNR, CDR2 FQNEAQ, per germline (reference sequence). The CDR3 has 15 residues. The CDR3 protein is CASSTWDRAYNEQFF. The CDR3 coding sequence is TGTGCCAGCAGCACCTGGGACAGGGCCTACAATGAGCAGTTCTTC.

This clonotype was seen more than once but under ten times. The V call is TRBV3-1, the J call TRBJ2-1, with D possibly being TRBD1 (6 bases). V lost 1 base, J lost 2 bases, and 12 bases lay in between. The CDR3 covers 16 residues. Germline CDR1 reads LGHDT; CDR2 reads YNNKEL (reference sequence). CDR3 protein: CASSQATGQPYNEQFF. The CDR3, as DNA: TGTGCCAGCAGCCAAGCGACGGGACAACCCTACAATGAGCAGTTCTTC.

This clonotype was seen ten or more times. The rearrangement links TRBV30 to TRBJ2-1, with D uncertain. V lost 2 bases to trimming and J lost 7 bases, with 6 bases between them. From germline, CDR1 is GTSNPN and CDR2 SVGIG (reference sequence). This CDR3 has 11 residues. The CDR3 nucleotides read TGTGCCTGGAGTTGGGGAAATGAGCAGTTCTTC. Residues: CAWSWGNEQFF.

This clonotype was detected many times. The chain carries TRBV20-1 and TRBJ2-3; no firm D call. V was cut by 4 bases and J by 6 bases, with 11 bases left in between. The CDR3 extends over 12 amino acids. Germline V gene sequence: CDR1 DFQATT, CDR2 SNEGSKA (reference sequence). CDR3 nucleotides: TGCAGTGCTAATACACGTCGGGATACGCAGTATTTT. Protein sequence: CSANTRRDTQYF.

The table lists this clonotype with many counts. The CDR3 here is CASSLLRARAFF. The CDR3 region has the DNA TGTGCCAGCAGTTTATTACGGGCGCGAGCTTTCTTT. The rearrangement joins TRBV28 to TRBJ1-1, with unresolved D. In germline, CDR1 is MDHEN, CDR2 SYDVKM. This CDR3 has 12 amino acids. The germline V and J ends were trimmed by 1 base and 10 bases, with 10 bases remaining between them.

This clonotype was recorded at least ten times. The rearrangement links TRBV6-5 to TRBJ1-4, with 7 bases aligning to TRBD1. CDR3 size: 14 residues. The V segment lost 4 bases and the J segment 5 bases; nucleotides outside the gene matches: 4. Germline values: CDR1 MNHEY, CDR2 SVGAGI. The CDR3 loop reads CASSSDRLNEKLFF. CDR3 bases: TGTGCCAGCAGTTCGGACAGGCTAAATGAAAAACTGTTTTTT.

This sequence joins TRBV7-9 and TRBJ2-2, with D tentatively TRBD2 (6 bases). V was shortened by 5 bases and J by 6 bases, with 10 bases between the two germline ends. Germline values: CDR1 SEHNR, CDR2 FQNEAQ (reference sequence). This CDR3 is built from 13 residues. The CDR3 sequence is CASSPRGSGELFF. Here the CDR3 DNA reads TGTGCCAGCAGCCCCCGGGGGTCCGGGGAGCTGTTTTTT.

This clonotype came up many times. The chain joins TRBV7-2 to TRBJ1-2; D unresolved. V was cut by 5 bases and J by 3 bases, with 13 bases left in between. The CDR3 runs 14 residues. CDR1 is SGHTA, CDR2 FQGNSA, per germline. The CDR3 sequence is CASSPDGRDYGYTF. The CDR3 region has the DNA TGTGCCAGCAGCCCCGATGGGAGGGACTATGGCTACACCTTC.

The chain employs TRBV29-1 and TRBJ2-3, with a tentative D call TRBD2 (7 bases). Looked up from germline, CDR1 is SQVTM and CDR2 is ANQGSEA. The CDR3 runs 16 residues. The V end was cut by 0 bases, the J end by 4 bases, with 17 bases between. The CDR3 protein is CSVEDLGGQPADTQYF. The CDR3 DNA reads as TGCAGCGTTGAAGATTTGGGGGGGCAGCCAGCAGATACGCAGTATTTT.

This clonotype was recorded at least ten times. V and J are TRBV4-3 and TRBJ2-3; TRBD2 matches 11 bases. This CDR3 is 16 amino acids long. Trimming removed 3 bases from V and 3 bases from J; junction bases left unmatched: 5. CDR1 and CDR2 from the germline V gene are LGHNA and YSLEER. The CDR3 nucleotides read TGCGCCAGCAGCCAGGCTAGCGGGGGGTTGACAGATACGCAGTATTTT. Translating it yields CASSQASGGLTDTQYF.

The chain employs TRBV7-2 and TRBJ1-2; D may be TRBD1 (5 bases). From germline, CDR1 is SGHTA and CDR2 FQGNSA. This CDR3 spans 14 amino acids. V gave up 4 bases and J gave up 7 bases, with 16 bases separating them. CDR3 sequence reads: CASSSNAGGFGYTF. The CDR3 nucleotides are TGTGCCAGCAGCTCCAACGCGGGGGGTTTTGGCTACACCTTC.

This clonotype was detected ten times or more. J is TRBJ1-2 and V is TRBV12-3 or TRBV12-4; D is perhaps TRBD1 (6 bases). Trimming pared 6 bases from V and 2 bases from J, leaving 16 bases between. There are 15 residues in the CDR3. The chain's CDR3 is CASSYGQNANYGYTF. The DNA for the CDR3 is TGTGCCAGCAGCTATGGACAGAATGCGAACTATGGCTACACCTTC.

This clonotype was picked up a small number of times. The chain uses TRBV5-1 and TRBJ1-3; D uncertain. The CDR3 covers 13 residues. Germline V lookup: CDR1 SGHRS, CDR2 YFSETQ. V gave up 0 bases and J gave up 1 base, with 2 bases separating them. The CDR3 region is CASSLGSGNTIYF. The DNA of the CDR3 is TGCGCCAGCAGCTTGGGATCTGGAAACACCATATATTTT.

This clonotype rates as medium-sized (0.01 to 0.1%). This chain joins TRBV18 and TRBJ1-4; possible D gene TRBD1, 5 bases. V lost 6 bases to trimming and J lost 8 bases, with 19 bases between them. Germline V gene data show CDR1 as KGHSH and CDR2 as LQKENI. The length of the CDR3 is 15 residues. Here the CDR3 DNA reads TGTGCCAGCTCTCAGAGCGGGGGATTAGGAGAAAAACTGTTTTTT. It translates to CASSQSGGLGEKLFF.

This clonotype was found a few times. The chain combines TRBV19 with TRBJ2-6, with D uncertain. This CDR3 spans 14 amino acids. Deletions cut 7 bases from V and 2 bases from J, with 9 bases between. From germline, CDR1 is LNHDA and CDR2 SQIVND (reference sequence). The CDR3 reads CASKKGTGANVLTF. CDR3 bases: TGTGCCAGTAAAAAGGGTACTGGGGCCAACGTCCTGACTTTC.

In its sample, this clonotype was seen many times. This chain's CDR3 is CASRGDGRRLNTEAFF. As DNA, the CDR3 is TGTGCCAGCAGAGGGGACGGCCGACGCTTGAACACTGAAGCTTTCTTT. V is TRBV6-5 and J is TRBJ1-1; possibly TRBD1 for D (5 bases). Per the germline V gene, CDR1 is MNHEY and CDR2 is SVGAGI. Trimming shortened V by 6 bases and J by 0 bases, and 17 bases separated the two germline ends. This CDR3 has 16 amino acids.

Many counts were recorded for this clonotype. The chain is built from TRBV21-1 and TRBJ1-1; the table assigns TRBD1, which was not confirmed against the DNA. TRBV21-1 is a known pseudogene. The CDR3 has 20 residues. CDR3 sequence (DNA): TGTGCCAGCAGCAAAAACAGCGTTCCAGAGTGCCCGGTGAGGGACACTGAAGCTTTCTTT. The encoded protein is CASSKNSVPECPVRDTEAFF.

This clonotype was counted at least ten times. The chain uses TRBV11-2 and TRBJ2-7, with 8 bases lining up with TRBD2. Germline V CDR1 and CDR2: SGHAT, FQNNGV. The CDR3 has 14 amino acids. V gave up 5 bases and J gave up 4 bases; unmatched junction bases: 7. The CDR3 loop is CASSPRPGGYEQYF. In nucleotides, the CDR3 is TGTGCCAGCAGCCCCAGACCGGGGGGGTACGAGCAGTACTTC. The entire variable domain, with the rest obtained from reference TRBV11-2 and TRBJ2-7, is as follows: EAGVAQSPRYKIIEKRQSVAFWCNPISGHATLYWYQQILGQGPKLLIQFQNNGVVDDSQLPKDRFSAERLKGVDSTLKIQPAKLEDSAVYLCASSPRPGGYEQYFGPGTRLTVT.

Many counts were recorded for this clonotype. The chain joins TRBV5-5 to TRBJ2-5; D is ambiguous. Trimming removed 0 bases from V and 3 bases from J, with 3 bases in between. The CDR3 spans 12 residues. CDR1 is SGHKS and CDR2 is YYEKEE in the germline V gene (reference sequence). This chain's CDR3 is CASSLDKETQYF. CDR3 in DNA: TGTGCCAGCAGCTTGGATAAAGAGACCCAGTACTTC. The complete variable domain, with remaining parts taken from reference TRBV5-5 and TRBJ2-5, reads DAGVTQSPTHLIKTRGQQVTLRCSPISGHKSVSWYQQVLGQGPQFIFQYYEKEERGRGNFPDRFSARQFPNYSSELNVNALLLGDSALYLCASSLDKETQYFGPGTRLLVL.

This clonotype has a count of ten or more. The chain is built from TRBV4-2 and TRBJ2-7; TRBD2 is a possible D gene (5 bases). CDR1 is LGHNA and CDR2 is YNFKEQ in the germline V gene. V gave up 2 bases and J gave up 0 bases, with 14 bases separating them. CDR3 size: 16 residues. DNA of the CDR3: TGTGCCAGCAGCCAACAGGCTAGCCGTTTCTCCTACGAGCAGTACTTC. Its protein product is CASSQQASRFSYEQYF.

V and J are TRBV18 and TRBJ2-7, with a possible D match to TRBD1 (6 bases). In germline, CDR1 is KGHSH, CDR2 LQKENI. The CDR3 runs 13 residues. Trimming removed 3 bases at V and 6 bases at J, with 12 bases between. CDR3 residues: CASSPSDRSEQYF. CDR3 sequence (DNA): TGTGCCAGCTCACCTTCCGACAGGTCCGAGCAGTACTTC. Variable domain in full (rest from reference TRBV18 and TRBJ2-7): NAGVMQNPRHLVRRRGQEARLRCSPMKGHSHVYWYRQLPEEGLKFMVYLQKENIIDESGMPKERFSAEFPKEGPSILRIQQVVRGDSAAYFCASSPSDRSEQYFGPGTRLTVT.

This clonotype was detected ten times or more. The V call is TRBV12-3 or TRBV12-4, the J call TRBJ2-3; a possible D gene is TRBD2 (6 bases). The CDR3 runs to 15 residues. V was trimmed by 10 bases and J by 4 bases, leaving 21 bases between them. The DNA for the CDR3 is TGTGCCACCTCCCCTCGCGGGGTAGCCGCAGATACGCAGTATTTT. Its protein product is CATSPRGVAADTQYF.

This clonotype has more than one count but fewer than ten. The gene calls are TRBV5-6 and TRBJ1-2; 7 bases match TRBD1. The germline V gene has CDR1 SGHDT and CDR2 YYEEEE. V dropped 3 bases and J dropped 1; count of bases not matched to a gene: 6. This CDR3 contains 15 residues. CDR3 bases: TGTGCCAGCAGCTCCCTCGACAGGGATAACTATGGCTACACCTTC. It yields the protein CASSSLDRDNYGYTF.

This clonotype was picked up many times. The rearrangement joins TRBV7-9 to TRBJ2-2; the D is unclear. Germline-derived CDR1 and CDR2 are SEHNR and FQNEAQ (reference sequence). The V and J ends lost 0 bases and 5 bases respectively, with 13 bases between them. The CDR3 has 16 amino acids. CDR3 in amino acids: CASSLASGFDTGELFF. CDR3 nucleotide sequence: TGTGCCAGCAGCTTAGCGTCAGGATTCGATACCGGGGAGCTGTTTTTT.

Many counts were recorded for this clonotype. This chain joins TRBV20-1 and TRBJ1-1; 10 positions match TRBD1. CDR1 is DFQATT, CDR2 SNEGSKA, per germline (reference sequence). There are 12 residues in the CDR3. The J segment lost 9 bases and the V segment lost 5 bases, leaving 6 bases of the junction unmatched. For the CDR3, the DNA is TGCAGTGCTCCCGACAGGGGGCTCAAAGCTTTCTTT. Amino acid sequence: CSAPDRGLKAFF.

On this clonotype: This could be a read error, since a much larger clone is one nucleotide away. The chain uses TRBV20-1 and TRBJ2-2; TRBD2 matches 7 bases. The length of the CDR3 is 13 residues. Germline CDR1 is DFQATT and CDR2 is SNEGSKA (reference sequence). The DNA for the CDR3 is TGCAGTGCCCTGCCCGGTCTCAGCGGGGACCTGTTTTTT. The encoded protein is CSALPGLSGDLFF.